This is a list of T cell receptor beta chains from one sample in a study of cytomegalovirus exposure and HLA in healthy donors. The table came from immunoSEQ multiplex PCR; TCRdb's copy has only in-frame clones and leaves some out. Of about 120,000 clones detected, over 60% appear once; the ten largest clones hold 2.5% to 3%. Sequenced sample: PBMCs. Receptors were obtained from a woman between 40 and 50 years old in good health and CMV-seropositive. Each CDR3 is given with its conserved first and last residue. A D gene is named only where the DNA matches it firmly. Expanded clones are given a class, and other clones once, few, many or no size at all.

d_gene	v_gene	abundance	len	j_gene	CDR3nt	CDR3aa
TRBD1	TRBV27	.	13	TRBJ1-2	TGTGCCAGCAGTTTAGGGACAGGGGGTCGCGCAACCTTC	CASSLGTGGRATF
.	TRBV19	.	15	TRBJ2-7	TGTGCCAGTAGTATAGGTGGTGGACACACGGGCGAGCAGTACTTC	CASSIGGGHTGEQYF
.	TRBV6-6	.	12	TRBJ2-5	TGTGCCAGCAGTTACCCTGGTAGAACCCAGTACTTC	CASSYPGRTQYF
.	TRBV11-2	.	13	TRBJ1-5	TGTGCCAGCAGCTTAGAGTCTAATCAGCCCCAGCATTTT	CASSLESNQPQHF
.	TRBV2	.	12	TRBJ2-7	TGTGCCAGCACAAGAAGGCAGACTGTGCAGTACTTC	CASTRRQTVQYF
.	TRBV18	.	15	TRBJ1-2	TGTGCCAGCTCACCTGTGGGTTATGAGGATAATGGCTACACCTTC	CASSPVGYEDNGYTF
.	TRBV15	.	15	TRBJ2-7	TGTGCCACCAGCAGAGAGGAGACAGCGACCTACGAGCAGTACTTC	CATSREETATYEQYF
.	TRBV19	.	15	TRBJ2-5	TGTGCCAGTAGTCAACCGACAGATTACCAAGAGACCCAGTACTTC	CASSQPTDYQETQYF
TRBD1	TRBV20-1	.	11	TRBJ2-4	TGCAGTACGGGACAGAAAAACATTCAGTACTTC	CSTGQKNIQYF
.	TRBV5-1	.	15	TRBJ2-1	TGCGCCAGCAGCTTGGTTGGGGGGGCGTACAATGAGCAGTTCTTC	CASSLVGGAYNEQFF
.	TRBV19	few	12	TRBJ1-1	TGTGCCAGTAGTATCTTGAACACTGAAGCTTTCTTT	CASSILNTEAFF
TRBD2	TRBV5-1	.	15	TRBJ2-7	TGCGCCAGCAGCTCAGGCGGGACTAGCGGTTACGAGCAGTACTTC	CASSSGGTSGYEQYF
TRBD1	TRBV19	.	15	TRBJ2-2	TGTGCCAGTAGTATGGGGACAGGGTTCCCCCGGGAGCTGTTTTTT	CASSMGTGFPRELFF
TRBD1	TRBV10-2	.	14	TRBJ1-2	TGCGCCAGCAAACCGGGACAGTCTTCCTATGGCTACACCTTC	CASKPGQSSYGYTF
TRBD2	TRBV15	.	13	TRBJ2-5	TGTGCCACTCGGGGGGGGCGCATGGAGACCCAGTACTTC	CATRGGRMETQYF
TRBD1	TRBV6-5	.	15	TRBJ1-1	TGTGCCAGCAGTTACGGGACAGCTCTGAACACTGAAGCTTTCTTT	CASSYGTALNTEAFF
TRBD1	TRBV7-8	.	16	TRBJ1-5	TGTGCCAGCAGCTCAACAGGGGGCCCCCAGGGTCAGCCCCAGCATTTT	CASSSTGGPQGQPQHF
TRBD1	TRBV15	.	16	TRBJ2-1	TGTGCCACCAGCAGAGATGGGCTGGGACAGGTCAATGAGCAGTTCTTC	CATSRDGLGQVNEQFF
TRBD1	TRBV5-6	few	13	TRBJ2-3	TGTGCCAGCAGCCGGGACAGGGGGCATACGCAGTATTTT	CASSRDRGHTQYF
.	TRBV10-1	.	13	TRBJ2-7	TGCGCCACCCTCGGGGGAGTGGCCTACGAGCAGTACTTC	CATLGGVAYEQYF
.	TRBV4-2	.	16	TRBJ1-5	TGTGCCAGCAGCCAAGCAGCAGGTTCTAGCAATCAGCCCCAGCATTTT	CASSQAAGSSNQPQHF
.	TRBV18	.	15	TRBJ1-4	TGTGCCAGCTCACCACCTGGAGGTACTAATGAAAAACTGTTTTTT	CASSPPGGTNEKLFF
TRBD1	TRBV7-3	once	16	TRBJ1-3	TGTGCCAGCAGCTTTCCGGACAGGGACTCTGGAAACACCATATATTTT	CASSFPDRDSGNTIYF
.	TRBV9	.	15	TRBJ2-5	TGTGCCAGCAGCGTAGCAGGGCAGGGGGGAGAGACCCAGTACTTC	CASSVAGQGGETQYF
.	TRBV7-9	once	14	TRBJ2-1	TGTGCCAGCTCCAGAGGAGGTACCTACAATGAGCAGTTCTTC	CASSRGGTYNEQFF
.	TRBV6-1	.	14	TRBJ1-5	TGTGCCAGCACTTTTCCCCCGGCGGGCCAGCCCCAGCATTTT	CASTFPPAGQPQHF
.	TRBV7-9	.	15	TRBJ1-3	TGTGCCAGCAGCCCTAGAGGGAATAGTGGAAACACCATATATTTT	CASSPRGNSGNTIYF
TRBD1	TRBV5-1	once	16	TRBJ1-4	TGCGCCAGCAGCCCCAACTCCGGGACAGCGGGCGAAAAACTGTTTTTT	CASSPNSGTAGEKLFF
.	TRBV6-5	.	12	TRBJ2-7	TGTGCCAGCAGTACTGCGAGCTACGAGCAGTACTTC	CASSTASYEQYF
.	TRBV4-1	.	16	TRBJ2-3	TGCGCCAGCAGCCGCCCGCGGGACGCCAGCACAGATACGCAGTATTTT	CASSRPRDASTDTQYF
TRBD1	TRBV27	once	14	TRBJ2-1	TGTGCCAGCAGTTTGGGACAGGCTGACAATGAGCAGTTCTTC	CASSLGQADNEQFF
.	TRBV19	.	14	TRBJ1-6	TGTGCCAGTAGTCCGCGGGACGTCGGTTCACCCCTCCACTTT	CASSPRDVGSPLHF